The rows below give T cell receptor beta chains drawn from one sample of a study of cytomegalovirus exposure and HLA in healthy donors. The table came from immunoSEQ multiplex PCR; TCRdb's copy has only in-frame clones and leaves some out. Among around 150,000 clones listed, nearly 80% were seen once. Sequencing was carried out using PBMCs. The source is a woman in her forties in good health and CMV-seronegative. The CDR3 runs from the conserved cysteine through the conserved F or W. The D gene is left open where the match is weak.

V gene: TRBV5-1; D gene: TRBD2; CDR3 protein: CASSFAGLAANNEQFF
V gene: TRBV19; D gene: TRBD1; CDR3 protein: CASRTGGPEKLFF
V gene: TRBV7-9; D gene: -; CDR3 protein: CAGGERNTGELFF
V gene: TRBV7-9; D gene: TRBD1; CDR3 protein: CASSSSGGNIQYF
V gene: TRBV7-3; D gene: TRBD1; CDR3 protein: CASSPLEGTGLYEQYF
V gene: TRBV14; D gene: TRBD2; CDR3 protein: CASSRLAGAYEQYF
V gene: TRBV6-1; D gene: -; CDR3 protein: CASRSTGGNRYGYTF
V gene: TRBV28; D gene: TRBD1; CDR3 protein: CASSQAGTGNSPLHF
V gene: TRBV28; D gene: -; CDR3 protein: CASSFARYEQYF
V gene: TRBV11-2; D gene: TRBD1; CDR3 protein: CASSLLGQGGSPLHF
V gene: TRBV6-5; D gene: -; CDR3 protein: CASSYSRGTAKNIQYF
V gene: TRBV4-1; D gene: TRBD2; CDR3 protein: CASSQWSPSSGGNTGELFF
V gene: TRBV7-9; D gene: TRBD2; CDR3 protein: CASSFPSGGSSKDYEQYF
V gene: TRBV7-6; D gene: -; CDR3 protein: CASSLGGGPQHF
V gene: TRBV5-1; D gene: -; CDR3 protein: CASSSAYNSPLHF
V gene: TRBV6-1; D gene: -; CDR3 protein: CASSDRGSDNQPQHF
V gene: TRBV10-3; D gene: -; CDR3 protein: CAISVDPGQPQHF
V gene: TRBV6-5; D gene: -; CDR3 protein: CASSLPPGVNTEAFF
V gene: TRBV29-1; D gene: -; CDR3 protein: CSVFLTEYTF
V gene: TRBV7-8; D gene: TRBD2; CDR3 protein: CASSRTSGYTGELFF
V gene: TRBV11-2; D gene: TRBD2; CDR3 protein: CASSLVRGVDYEQYF
V gene: TRBV6-1; D gene: -; CDR3 protein: CASSEVGTEAFF
V gene: TRBV6-5; D gene: TRBD2; CDR3 protein: CASSPGTSGYNEQFF
V gene: TRBV5-1; D gene: -; CDR3 protein: CASSPQGMNTEAFF
V gene: TRBV6-5; D gene: TRBD2; CDR3 protein: CASSSGGAYNEQFF
V gene: TRBV4-2; D gene: TRBD2; CDR3 protein: CASSQDPQAGQETQYF
V gene: TRBV5-1; D gene: TRBD1; CDR3 protein: CASRPGQGLRGVNTEAFF
V gene: TRBV19; D gene: -; CDR3 protein: CASSIDHSGNTIYF
V gene: TRBV28; D gene: -; CDR3 protein: CASSPVLREDTEAFF
V gene: TRBV7-6; D gene: -; CDR3 protein: CASSHHSYEQYF
V gene: TRBV6-1; D gene: -; CDR3 protein: CASSENWSGVEQYF
V gene: TRBV7-9; D gene: TRBD1; CDR3 protein: CASSSLTGVGTEAFF
V gene: TRBV6-4; D gene: TRBD2; CDR3 protein: CASSETSGSSYNEQFF
V gene: TRBV5-1; D gene: TRBD1; CDR3 protein: CASSEGQTYGYTF
V gene: TRBV6-5; D gene: -; CDR3 protein: CASSYSSGHTPYEQYF
V gene: TRBV4-1; D gene: TRBD1; CDR3 protein: CASSRGQGVNTEAFF
V gene: TRBV6-4; D gene: -; CDR3 protein: CASSDGRGLDGYTF
V gene: TRBV6-1; D gene: TRBD1; CDR3 protein: CASRGTADEQYF
V gene: TRBV7-6; D gene: TRBD2; CDR3 protein: CASSLGLAGGADTQYF
V gene: TRBV11-2; D gene: -; CDR3 protein: CASSLVTGVGNTIYF
V gene: TRBV4-1; D gene: -; CDR3 protein: CASSQVRLNTEAFF
V gene: TRBV6-5; D gene: -; CDR3 protein: CATGELNEKLFF
V gene: TRBV28; D gene: TRBD1; CDR3 protein: CASSLGQGGQYF
V gene: TRBV5-1; D gene: -; CDR3 protein: CASSLGGNHEQYF
V gene: TRBV7-2; D gene: TRBD2; CDR3 protein: CASSLSGGVLETQYF
V gene: TRBV7-9; D gene: TRBD1; CDR3 protein: CASSGQGGHTGELFF
V gene: TRBV7-9; D gene: TRBD1; CDR3 protein: CASRRGHSPLHF
V gene: TRBV28; D gene: -; CDR3 protein: CASDPLRELGTEAFF
V gene: TRBV7-2; D gene: TRBD1; CDR3 protein: CASSRTGFDEKLFF
V gene: TRBV25-1; D gene: TRBD1; CDR3 protein: CASGKAGGLETQYF
V gene: TRBV2; D gene: TRBD2; CDR3 protein: CASRAASGGVQYF
V gene: TRBV10-3; D gene: TRBD2; CDR3 protein: CAISTTSDGDTQYF
V gene: TRBV28; D gene: -; CDR3 protein: CASSLGGMYEKLFF
V gene: TRBV28; D gene: TRBD1; CDR3 protein: CASSLDRGTDTQYF
V gene: TRBV5-1; D gene: TRBD1; CDR3 protein: CASSDRVGNEKLFF